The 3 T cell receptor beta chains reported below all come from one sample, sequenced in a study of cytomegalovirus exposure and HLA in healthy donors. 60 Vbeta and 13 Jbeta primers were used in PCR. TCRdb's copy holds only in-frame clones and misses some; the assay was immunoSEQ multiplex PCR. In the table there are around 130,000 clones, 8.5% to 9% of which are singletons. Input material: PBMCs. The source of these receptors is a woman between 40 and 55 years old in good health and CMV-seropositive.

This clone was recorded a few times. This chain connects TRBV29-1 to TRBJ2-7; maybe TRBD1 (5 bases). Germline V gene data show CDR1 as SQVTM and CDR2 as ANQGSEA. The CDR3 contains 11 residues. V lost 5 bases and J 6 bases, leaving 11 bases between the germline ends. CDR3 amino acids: CSVSGSSEQYF. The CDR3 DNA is TGCAGCGTTTCAGGGTCTTCCGAGCAGTACTTC.

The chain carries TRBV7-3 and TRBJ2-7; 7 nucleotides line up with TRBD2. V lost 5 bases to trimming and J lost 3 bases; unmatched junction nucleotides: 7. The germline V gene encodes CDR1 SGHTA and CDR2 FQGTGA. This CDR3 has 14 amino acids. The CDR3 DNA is TGTGCCAGCAGCCAAACGGGGGGATACTACGAGCAGTACTTC. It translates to CASSQTGGYYEQYF.

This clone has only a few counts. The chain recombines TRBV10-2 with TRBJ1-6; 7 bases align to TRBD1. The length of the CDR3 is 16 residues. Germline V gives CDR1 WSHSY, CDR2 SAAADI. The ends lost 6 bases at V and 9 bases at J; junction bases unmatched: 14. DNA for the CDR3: TGCGCCAGCAGGGGAAGTGAGGGGGCGACGGCTTCACCCCTCCACTTT. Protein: CASRGSEGATASPLHF.